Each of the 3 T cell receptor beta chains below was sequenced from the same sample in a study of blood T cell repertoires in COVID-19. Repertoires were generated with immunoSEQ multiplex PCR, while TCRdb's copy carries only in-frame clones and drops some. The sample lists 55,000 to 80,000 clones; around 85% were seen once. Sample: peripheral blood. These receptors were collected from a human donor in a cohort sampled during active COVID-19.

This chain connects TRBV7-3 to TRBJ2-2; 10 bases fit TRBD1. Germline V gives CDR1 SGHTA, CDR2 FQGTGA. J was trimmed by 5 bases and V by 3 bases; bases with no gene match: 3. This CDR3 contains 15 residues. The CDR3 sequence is CASSLTGGDTGELFF. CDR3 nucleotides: TGTGCCAGCAGCTTGACAGGGGGCGATACCGGGGAGCTGTTTTTT.

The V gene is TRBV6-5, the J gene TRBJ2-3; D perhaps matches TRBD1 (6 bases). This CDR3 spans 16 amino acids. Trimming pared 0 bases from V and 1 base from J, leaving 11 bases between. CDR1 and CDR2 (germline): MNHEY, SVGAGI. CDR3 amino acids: CASSYSGQIGTDTQYF. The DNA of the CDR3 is TGTGCCAGCAGTTACTCTGGACAGATCGGCACAGATACGCAGTATTTT.

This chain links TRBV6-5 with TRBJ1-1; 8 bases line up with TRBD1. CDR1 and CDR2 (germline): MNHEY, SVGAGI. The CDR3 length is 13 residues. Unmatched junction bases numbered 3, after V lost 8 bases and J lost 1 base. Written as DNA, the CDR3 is TGTGCCAGCGGGGGACAGGCGAACACTGAAGCTTTCTTT. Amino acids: CASGGQANTEAFF.